This T cell receptor beta chain is from a study of cytomegalovirus exposure and HLA in healthy donors. About the study: It was reported in a later analysis that the same platform had been used for the 90 to 150 validation repertoires as for the approximately 730 first-cohort repertoires. General study findings and limits: A list of 164 TCR beta chains associated with cytomegalovirus was given.

Repertoires were generated with immunoSEQ multiplex PCR, while TCRdb's copy carries only in-frame clones and drops some. This table has approximately 60,000 clones, 92% appearing once. On this clone: The antigen is not known.

CDR3 length equals 13 residues. CDR1 and CDR2 (germline): MNHNS, SASEGT. The J segment lost 5 bases and the V segment lost 7 bases, leaving 7 bases of the junction unmatched. V usage is TRBV6-1 and J usage is TRBJ1-2, with TRBD1 matching 7 bases. Sequencing was carried out using PBMCs. This TCR came from a woman younger than 30 in good health and CMV-seronegative. CDR3 in DNA: TGTGCCAGCATTCCGACAGGGACTTATGGCTACACCTTC. Its protein is CASIPTGTYGYTF.